This T cell receptor (beta chain) was captured by sequencing in a study of blood T cell repertoires in COVID-19. Study as a whole: Spain, Italy and the United States supplied samples that represented acute and convalescent COVID-19.

The V gene lost 5 bases and the J gene lost 2 bases, with 9 bases spanning the gap. The germline V gene has CDR1 SGHVS and CDR2 FQNEAQ. The CDR3 consists of 13 residues. TCRdb's table, derived via immunoSEQ multiplex PCR, lists solely in-frame clones and lacks some. Here the sample spans more than 200,000 clones, approximately 90% being singletons. The receptor was isolated from a man between 50 and 59 years old with acute or convalescent COVID-19. The chain has TRBV7-8 and TRBJ1-1, with D uncertain. Sample: peripheral blood. CDR3 DNA: TGTGCCAGCAGCCACGGGGAAAACACTGAAGCTTTCTTT. The encoded protein is CASSHGENTEAFF.